The sequence of this T cell receptor (beta chain) was determined in a study of T cells in Graves' hyperthyroidism and ophthalmopathy. If no ophthalmopathy progression occurred within 18 months, Graves' hyperthyroidism was stable. Researchers barred patients who had uncontrolled infection, other autoimmune disease, pregnancy or lactation. Each 10 ml fresh peripheral blood draw supplied the PBMCs. Template material for amplifying TCR beta CDR3 regions consisted of RNA transcripts. A set of HTBI primers served as the primers for a first-round RT-PCR of the TCR CDR3. MiXCR was run by TCRdb on the multiplex PCR reads, yielding one entry per CDR3 protein. Of around 620,000 distinct CDR3 sequences in the sample, roughly 15% were seen once. This clonotype was detected ten times or more. Antigen specificity is unknown. Whole-study results and caveats: Ophthalmopathy was told apart from stable hyperthyroidism by a 13 V-J model.

The receptor comes from a woman under 40 with Graves' hyperthyroidism. The source material was blood.

The CDR3 region has the DNA TGTGCCAGCAGCCAAGATGCCAGGGGGTGGACTGAAGCTTTCTTT. Its protein product is CASSQDARGWTEAFF. V usage is TRBV3-1 and J usage is TRBJ1-1; 7 nucleotides align to TRBD1. The trim removed 0 bases at V and 5 bases at J, leaving 6 bases unmatched. The CDR3 length is 15 residues. The germline gives CDR1 LGHDT, CDR2 YNNKEL (reference sequence).